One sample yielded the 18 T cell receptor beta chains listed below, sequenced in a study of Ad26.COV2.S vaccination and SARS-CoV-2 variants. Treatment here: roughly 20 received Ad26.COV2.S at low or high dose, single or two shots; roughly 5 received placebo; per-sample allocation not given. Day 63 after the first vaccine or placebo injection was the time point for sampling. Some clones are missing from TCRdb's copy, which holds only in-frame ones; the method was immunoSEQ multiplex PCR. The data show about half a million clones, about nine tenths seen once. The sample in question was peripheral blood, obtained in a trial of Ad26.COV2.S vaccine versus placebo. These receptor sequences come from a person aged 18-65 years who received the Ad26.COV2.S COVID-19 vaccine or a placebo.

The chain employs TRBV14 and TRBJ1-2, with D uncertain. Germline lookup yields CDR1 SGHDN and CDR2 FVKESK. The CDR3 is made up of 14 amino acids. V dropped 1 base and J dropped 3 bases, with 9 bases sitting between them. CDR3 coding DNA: TGTGCCAGCAGCCAAGTCCTTGGAGACTATGGCTACACCTTC. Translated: CASSQVLGDYGYTF.

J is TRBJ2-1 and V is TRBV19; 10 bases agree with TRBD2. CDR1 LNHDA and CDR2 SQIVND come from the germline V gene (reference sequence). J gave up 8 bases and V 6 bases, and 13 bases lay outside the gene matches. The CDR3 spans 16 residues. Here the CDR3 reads CASSQTSGRVGDEQFF. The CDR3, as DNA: TGTGCCAGTAGCCAAACCAGCGGGAGGGTTGGCGATGAGCAGTTCTTC.

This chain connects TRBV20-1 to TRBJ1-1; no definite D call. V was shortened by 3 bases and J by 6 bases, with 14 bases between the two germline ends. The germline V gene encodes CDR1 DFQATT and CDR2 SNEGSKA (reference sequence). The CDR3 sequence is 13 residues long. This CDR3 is CSASRTFLAEAFF. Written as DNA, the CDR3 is TGCAGTGCTAGTCGTACATTTCTCGCTGAAGCTTTCTTT.

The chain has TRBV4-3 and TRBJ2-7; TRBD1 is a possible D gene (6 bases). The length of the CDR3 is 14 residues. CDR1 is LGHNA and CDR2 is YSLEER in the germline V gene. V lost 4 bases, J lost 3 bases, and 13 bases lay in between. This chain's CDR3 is CASSPADRDYEQYF. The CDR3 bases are TGCGCCAGCAGCCCCGCGGACAGAGACTACGAGCAGTACTTC.

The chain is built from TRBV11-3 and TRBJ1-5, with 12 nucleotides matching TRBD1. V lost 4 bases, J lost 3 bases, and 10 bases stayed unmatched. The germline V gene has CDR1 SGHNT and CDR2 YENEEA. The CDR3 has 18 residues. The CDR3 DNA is TGTGCCAGCAGCTCATTAGGGACAGGGGGCTCTATCAATCAGCCCCAGCATTTT. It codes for CASSSLGTGGSINQPQHF.

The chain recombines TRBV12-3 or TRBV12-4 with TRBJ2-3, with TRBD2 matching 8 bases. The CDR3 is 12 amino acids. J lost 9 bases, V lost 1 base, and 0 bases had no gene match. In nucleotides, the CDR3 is TGTGCCAGCAGTTTAGGCGGGGGGACGCAGTATTTT. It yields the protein CASSLGGGTQYF.

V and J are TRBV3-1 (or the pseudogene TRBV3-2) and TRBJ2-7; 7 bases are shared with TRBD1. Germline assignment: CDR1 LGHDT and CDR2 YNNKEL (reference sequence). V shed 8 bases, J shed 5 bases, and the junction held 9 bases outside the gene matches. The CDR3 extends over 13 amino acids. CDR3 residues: CASSDRVIDEQYF. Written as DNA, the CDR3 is TGTGCCAGCTCCGACAGGGTTATCGACGAGCAGTACTTC.

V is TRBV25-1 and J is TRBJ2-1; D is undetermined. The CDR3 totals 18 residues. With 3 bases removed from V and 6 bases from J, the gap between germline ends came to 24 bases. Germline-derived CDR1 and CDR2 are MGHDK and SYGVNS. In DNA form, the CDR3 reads TGTGCCAGCAGTGATTCATCTTTGTATGGACGTAATTTCAATGAGCAGTTCTTC. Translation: CASSDSSLYGRNFNEQFF.

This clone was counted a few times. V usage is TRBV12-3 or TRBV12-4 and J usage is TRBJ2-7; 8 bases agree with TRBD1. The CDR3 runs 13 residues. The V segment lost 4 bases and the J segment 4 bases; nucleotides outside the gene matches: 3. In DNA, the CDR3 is TGTGCCAGCAGTTACAGGGGGTCATACGAGCAGTACTTC. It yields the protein CASSYRGSYEQYF.

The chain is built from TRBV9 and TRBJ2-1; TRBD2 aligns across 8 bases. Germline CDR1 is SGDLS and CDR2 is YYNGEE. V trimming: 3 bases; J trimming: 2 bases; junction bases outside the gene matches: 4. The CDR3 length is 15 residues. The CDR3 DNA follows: TGTGCCAGCAGCGAGGCCGGGAGGGCCTACAATGAGCAGTTCTTC. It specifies CASSEAGRAYNEQFF.

The CDR3, as DNA: TGTGCCAGCAGTAAGAAATCGGGGAGTACCTACAATGAGCAGTTCTTC. This translates into CASSKKSGSTYNEQFF. This chain uses TRBV25-1 with TRBJ2-1; tentative D call: TRBD2 (5 bases). Between the trimmed V and J ends, which lost 5 bases and 2 bases, there was a span of 16 bases. Germline assignment: CDR1 MGHDK and CDR2 SYGVNS. The CDR3 is made up of 16 amino acids. The variable domain in full, completed from reference TRBV25-1 and TRBJ2-1, reads EADIYQTPRYLVIGTGKKITLECSQTMGHDKMYWYQQDPGMELHLIHYSYGVNSTEKGDLSSESTVSRIRTEHFPLTLESARPSHTSQYLCASSKKSGSTYNEQFFGPGTRLTVL.

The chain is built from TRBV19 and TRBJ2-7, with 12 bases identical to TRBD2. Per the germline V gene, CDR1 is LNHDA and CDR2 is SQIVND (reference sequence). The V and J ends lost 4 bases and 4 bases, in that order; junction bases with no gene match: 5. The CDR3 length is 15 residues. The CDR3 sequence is CASSTGTSGSYEQYF. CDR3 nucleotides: TGTGCCAGTAGTACGGGGACTAGCGGGTCTTACGAGCAGTACTTC.

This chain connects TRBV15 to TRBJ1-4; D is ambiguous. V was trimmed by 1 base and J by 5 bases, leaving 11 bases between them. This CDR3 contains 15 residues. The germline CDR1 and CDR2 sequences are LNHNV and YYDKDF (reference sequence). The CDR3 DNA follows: TGTGCCACCAGCAGAGGGATGTTACCCAATGAAAAACTGTTTTTT. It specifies CATSRGMLPNEKLFF.

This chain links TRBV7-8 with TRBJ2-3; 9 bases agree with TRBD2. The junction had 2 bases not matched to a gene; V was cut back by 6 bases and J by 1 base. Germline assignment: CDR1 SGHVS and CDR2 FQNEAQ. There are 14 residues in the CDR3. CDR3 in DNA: TGTGCCAGCAGGATAGCGGGAGGCACAGATACGCAGTATTTT. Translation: CASRIAGGTDTQYF. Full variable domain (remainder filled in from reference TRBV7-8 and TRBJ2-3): GAGVSQSPRYKVAKRGQDVALRCDPISGHVSLFWYQQALGQGPEFLTYFQNEAQLDKSGLPSDRFFAERPEGSVSTLKIQRTQQEDSAVYLCASRIAGGTDTQYFGPGTRLTVL.

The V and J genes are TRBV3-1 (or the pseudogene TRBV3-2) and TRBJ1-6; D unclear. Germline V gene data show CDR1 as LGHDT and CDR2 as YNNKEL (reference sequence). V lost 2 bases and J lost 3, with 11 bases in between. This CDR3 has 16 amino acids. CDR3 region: CASSQLWEYYNSPLHF. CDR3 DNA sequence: TGTGCCAGCAGCCAATTGTGGGAGTACTATAATTCACCCCTCCACTTT.

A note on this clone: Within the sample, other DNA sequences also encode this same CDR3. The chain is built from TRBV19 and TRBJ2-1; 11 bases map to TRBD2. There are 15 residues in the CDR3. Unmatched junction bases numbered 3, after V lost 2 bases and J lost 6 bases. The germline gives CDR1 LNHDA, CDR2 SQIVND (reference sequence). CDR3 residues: CASSILAGGFNEQFF. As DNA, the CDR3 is TGTGCCAGTAGTATACTAGCGGGGGGTTTCAATGAGCAGTTCTTC. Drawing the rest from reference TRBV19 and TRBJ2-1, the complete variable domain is DGGITQSPKYLFRKEGQNVTLSCEQNLNHDAMYWYRQDPGQGLRLIYYSQIVNDFQKGDIAEGYSVSREKKESFPLTVTSAQKNPTAFYLCASSILAGGFNEQFFGPGTRLTVL.

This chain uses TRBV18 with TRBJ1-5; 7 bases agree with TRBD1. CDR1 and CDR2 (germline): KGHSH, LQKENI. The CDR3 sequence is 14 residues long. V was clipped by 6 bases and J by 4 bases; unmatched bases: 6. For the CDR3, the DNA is TGTGCCAGCTCTCAACGGACAGGAAATCAGCCCCAGCATTTT. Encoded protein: CASSQRTGNQPQHF.

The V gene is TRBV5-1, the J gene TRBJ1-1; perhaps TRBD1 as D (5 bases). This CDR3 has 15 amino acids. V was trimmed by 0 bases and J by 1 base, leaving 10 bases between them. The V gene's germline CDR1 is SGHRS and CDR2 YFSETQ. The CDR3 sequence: CASSLETGGNTEAFF. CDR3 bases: TGCGCCAGCAGCTTGGAAACCGGGGGGAACACTGAAGCTTTCTTT.